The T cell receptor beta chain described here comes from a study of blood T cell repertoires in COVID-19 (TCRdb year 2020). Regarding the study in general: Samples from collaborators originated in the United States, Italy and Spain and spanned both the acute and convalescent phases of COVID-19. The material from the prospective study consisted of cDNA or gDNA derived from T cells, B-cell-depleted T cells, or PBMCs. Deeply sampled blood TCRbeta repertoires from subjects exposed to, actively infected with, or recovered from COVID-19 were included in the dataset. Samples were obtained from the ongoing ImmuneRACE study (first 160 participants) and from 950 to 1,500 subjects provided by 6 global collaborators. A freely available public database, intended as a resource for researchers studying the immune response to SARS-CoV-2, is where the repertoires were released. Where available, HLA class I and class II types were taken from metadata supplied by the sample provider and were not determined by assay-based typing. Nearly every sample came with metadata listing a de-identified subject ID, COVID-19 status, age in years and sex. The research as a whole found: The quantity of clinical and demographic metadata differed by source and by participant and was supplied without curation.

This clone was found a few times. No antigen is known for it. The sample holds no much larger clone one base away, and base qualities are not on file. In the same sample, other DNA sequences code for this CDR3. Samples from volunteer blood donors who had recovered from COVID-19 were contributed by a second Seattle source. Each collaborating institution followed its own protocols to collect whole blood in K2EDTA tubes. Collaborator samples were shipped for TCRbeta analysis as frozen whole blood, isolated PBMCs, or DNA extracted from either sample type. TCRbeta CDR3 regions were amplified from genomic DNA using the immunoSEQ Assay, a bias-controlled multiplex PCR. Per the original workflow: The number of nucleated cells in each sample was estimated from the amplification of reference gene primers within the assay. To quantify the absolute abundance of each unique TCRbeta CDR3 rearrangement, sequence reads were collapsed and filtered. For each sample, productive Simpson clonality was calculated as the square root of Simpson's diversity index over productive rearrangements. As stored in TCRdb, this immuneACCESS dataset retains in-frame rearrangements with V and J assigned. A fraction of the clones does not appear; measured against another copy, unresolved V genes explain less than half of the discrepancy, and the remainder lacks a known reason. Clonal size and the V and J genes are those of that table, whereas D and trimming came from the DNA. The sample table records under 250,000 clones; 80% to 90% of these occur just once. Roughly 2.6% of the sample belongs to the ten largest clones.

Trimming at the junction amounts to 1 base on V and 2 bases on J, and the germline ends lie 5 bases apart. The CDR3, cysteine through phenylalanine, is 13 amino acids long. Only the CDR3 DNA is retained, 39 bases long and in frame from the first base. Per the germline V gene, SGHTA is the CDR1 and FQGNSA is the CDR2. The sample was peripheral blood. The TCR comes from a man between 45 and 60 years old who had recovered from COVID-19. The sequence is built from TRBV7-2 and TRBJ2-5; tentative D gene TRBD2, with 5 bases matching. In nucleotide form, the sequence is TGTGCCAGCAGCTTAGGACTACAAGAGACCCAGTACTTC. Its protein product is CASSLGLQETQYF.